This section outlines one T cell receptor beta chain sequence together with its context. Sequenced by immunoSEQ multiplex PCR; TCRdb stores in-frame clones only, minus some. The sample has about 59,000 clones; about 81% are singletons. Single viable CD3+CD4+CD8-CD45RO+ cells were sorted as the memory CD4+ T cells. The data were taken from a study of memory CD4+ T cells and cytomegalovirus serostatus. Study-wide background: Of the healthy Belgian adults, roughly ten were CMV seropositive and approximately 24 seronegative.

The CDR3 loop spans 11 amino acids. V dropped 4 bases and J dropped 13 bases, with 10 bases sitting between them. In germline, CDR1 is MDHEN, CDR2 SYDVKM. The chain is built from TRBV28 and TRBJ1-4, with a possible D match to TRBD1 (5 bases). This clonotype was sampled from an adult in good health and CMV-seronegative. The sequencing sample was made of memory CD4+ T cells from blood. The CDR3 coding sequence is TGTGCCAGCAGTTCCCGGAGGGGACTGTTTTTT. Protein product: CASSSRRGLFF. Supplemented by reference TRBV28 and TRBJ1-4, the full variable domain reads DVKVTQSSRYLVKRTGEKVFLECVQDMDHENMFWYRQDPGLGLRLIYFSYDVKMKEKGDIPEGYSVSREKKERFSLILESASTNQTSMYLCASSSRRGLFFGSGTQLSVL.